This is a list of T cell receptor beta chains from one sample in a study of blood T cell repertoires in COVID-19. Sequencing used immunoSEQ multiplex PCR; TCRdb keeps in-frame clones, though not all of them. The sample lists about 58,000 clones; roughly three quarters were seen once. The specimen sequenced was peripheral blood. Every receptor here comes from a human donor in a cohort sampled during active COVID-19. Each CDR3 is given with its conserved first and last residue. Each record gives: clone size, V gene, J gene, CDR3 protein. Where a row states a size, it is once, few, many or the class of an expanded clone; other rows omit it.

size: NA; V: TRBV5-6; J: TRBJ2-7; CDR3: CASSWQAKTGMHEQYF
size: NA; V: TRBV12-3/TRBV12-4; J: TRBJ2-1; CDR3: CASSFRLNEQFF
size: NA; V: TRBV6-5; J: TRBJ2-2; CDR3: CASSLTGELFF
size: NA; V: TRBV5-4; J: TRBJ1-1; CDR3: CASSLKALNTEAFF
size: NA; V: TRBV5-1; J: TRBJ2-3; CDR3: CASSSGLAPGEDTQYF
size: NA; V: TRBV30; J: TRBJ2-7; CDR3: CAWDRVASYEQYF
size: NA; V: TRBV25-1; J: TRBJ2-3; CDR3: CASSIGGHRRGDTQYF
size: NA; V: TRBV5-1; J: TRBJ2-6; CDR3: CASSLVSPGANVLTF
size: NA; V: TRBV5-1; J: TRBJ2-5; CDR3: CASSSGTGRETQYF
size: once; V: TRBV27; J: TRBJ2-1; CDR3: CASKTGTSGGRGEQFF
size: NA; V: TRBV7-2; J: TRBJ2-1; CDR3: CASSLLEGAVSEQFF
size: few; V: TRBV4-1; J: TRBJ2-3; CDR3: CASSQQDRGPSDTQYF
size: NA; V: TRBV6-5; J: TRBJ2-3; CDR3: CASLQGTDTQYF
size: NA; V: TRBV15; J: TRBJ2-7; CDR3: CATSRDLIADEQYF
size: NA; V: TRBV6-2/TRBV6-3; J: TRBJ1-2; CDR3: CASSYFRDGGYTF
size: NA; V: TRBV10-3; J: TRBJ1-1; CDR3: CAISERGDTEAFF
size: few; V: TRBV5-1; J: TRBJ2-2; CDR3: CASSGKVASTGELFF
size: many; V: TRBV7-9; J: TRBJ1-4; CDR3: CASSLRRATTNEKLFF
size: NA; V: TRBV2; J: TRBJ2-7; CDR3: CASGTASYEQYF
size: few; V: TRBV5-1; J: TRBJ1-3; CDR3: CASSLGKEGSGNTIYF
size: NA; V: TRBV7-2; J: TRBJ1-1; CDR3: CASSLREGRNTEAFF
size: NA; V: TRBV5-5; J: TRBJ2-5; CDR3: CASSFAAAQETQYF
size: few; V: TRBV2; J: TRBJ1-1; CDR3: CASSTDSNTEAFF
size: NA; V: TRBV29-1; J: TRBJ2-4; CDR3: CSVRAISLAGLAKNIQYF
size: NA; V: TRBV5-1; J: TRBJ2-3; CDR3: CASSRDRGRTDTQYF
size: NA; V: TRBV25-1; J: TRBJ1-2; CDR3: CASSAQGVRSYGYTF
size: NA; V: TRBV7-9; J: TRBJ2-5; CDR3: CASSSEADRRETQYF
size: NA; V: TRBV5-6; J: TRBJ2-7; CDR3: CASSSTGGYEQYF
size: NA; V: TRBV28; J: TRBJ2-1; CDR3: CASSYETGGTNEQFF
size: NA; V: TRBV20-1; J: TRBJ2-7; CDR3: CSAPQGSEQYF
size: NA; V: TRBV9; J: TRBJ2-5; CDR3: CASTQWDRKETQYF
size: NA; V: TRBV13; J: TRBJ2-3; CDR3: CASSPGLAGGGDTQYF
size: once; V: TRBV9; J: TRBJ2-7; CDR3: CASSVDVGPTYEQYF
size: NA; V: TRBV10-3; J: TRBJ1-4; CDR3: CAISPSPGIGEKLFF
size: NA; V: TRBV2; J: TRBJ2-3; CDR3: CASRTSGGKNF
size: NA; V: TRBV7-2; J: TRBJ1-1; CDR3: CASSPQMATEAFF
size: NA; V: TRBV25-1; J: TRBJ1-3; CDR3: CASRTGDHGNTIYF
size: NA; V: TRBV9; J: TRBJ1-1; CDR3: CASSPTTGSTEAFF
size: once; V: TRBV27; J: TRBJ1-6; CDR3: CASSTGVMRNSPLHF
size: NA; V: TRBV24-1; J: TRBJ2-5; CDR3: CATSDLSRTGRETQYF
size: NA; V: TRBV24-1; J: TRBJ2-1; CDR3: CATLRLVQFF
size: NA; V: TRBV2; J: TRBJ1-5; CDR3: CASSVGQGDQPQHF
size: NA; V: TRBV10-1; J: TRBJ1-6; CDR3: CANVLRGPDRGSPLHF
size: few; V: TRBV28; J: TRBJ2-3; CDR3: CASSLRGRGRAMDTQYF
size: NA; V: TRBV6-1; J: TRBJ2-3; CDR3: CASSEVARGRDTQYF
size: NA; V: TRBV14; J: TRBJ2-2; CDR3: CASSQDTRAGELFF
size: NA; V: TRBV12-3/TRBV12-4; J: TRBJ2-7; CDR3: CASSLGLDEQYF
size: NA; V: TRBV9; J: TRBJ2-3; CDR3: CASSVDRGTDTQYF
size: NA; V: TRBV5-1; J: TRBJ2-5; CDR3: CASSPGTQGETQYF
size: many; V: TRBV7-9; J: TRBJ1-6; CDR3: CASSHPGGGNSPLHF
size: NA; V: TRBV9; J: TRBJ1-6; CDR3: CASSEEGRSPLHF
size: NA; V: TRBV4-1; J: TRBJ2-7; CDR3: CASSQDRLAGGPQLGEQYF
size: NA; V: TRBV20-1; J: TRBJ2-7; CDR3: CSALRGSEQYF
size: NA; V: TRBV10-3; J: TRBJ1-1; CDR3: CAIGQGGPNTEAFF
size: NA; V: TRBV7-8; J: TRBJ1-5; CDR3: CASSKDRAGNQPQHF